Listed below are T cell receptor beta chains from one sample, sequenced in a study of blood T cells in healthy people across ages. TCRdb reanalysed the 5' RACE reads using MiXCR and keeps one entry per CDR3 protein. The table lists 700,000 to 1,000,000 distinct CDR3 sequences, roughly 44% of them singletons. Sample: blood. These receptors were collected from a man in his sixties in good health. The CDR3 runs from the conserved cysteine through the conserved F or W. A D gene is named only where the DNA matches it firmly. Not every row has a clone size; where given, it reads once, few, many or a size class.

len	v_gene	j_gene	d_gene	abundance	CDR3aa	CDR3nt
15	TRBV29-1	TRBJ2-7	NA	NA	CSSAGQGSSYNEQYF	TGCAGCTCCGCCGGTCAGGGGAGCTCCTACAATGAGCAGTACTTC
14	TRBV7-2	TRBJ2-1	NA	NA	CASSLGDYSTEQFF	TGTGCCAGCAGCTTAGGAGATTACAGTACTGAGCAGTTCTTC
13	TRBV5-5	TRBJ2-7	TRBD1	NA	CASSAPDRDKQYF	TGTGCCAGCAGCGCGCCCGACAGGGATAAGCAGTACTTC
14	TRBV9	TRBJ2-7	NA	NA	CASSVAGSPDEQYF	TGTGCCAGCAGCGTAGCGGGGAGCCCTGACGAGCAGTACTTC
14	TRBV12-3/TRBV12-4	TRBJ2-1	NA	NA	CASSSAGGAYEQFF	TGTGCCAGCAGTTCGGCAGGAGGGGCCTATGAGCAGTTCTTC
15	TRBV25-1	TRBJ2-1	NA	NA	CASSESFSGWGEQFF	TGTGCCAGCAGTGAATCCTTCTCCGGGTGGGGTGAGCAGTTCTTC
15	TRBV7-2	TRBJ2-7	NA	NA	CASSPGPSGTYEQYF	TGTGCCAGCAGCCCAGGGCCTTCCGGGACGTACGAGCAGTACTTC
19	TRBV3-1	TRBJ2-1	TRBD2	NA	CASSPRGLAGGQLINEQFF	TGTGCCAGCAGCCCAAGGGGACTAGCGGGGGGGCAACTCATAAATGAGCAGTTCTTC
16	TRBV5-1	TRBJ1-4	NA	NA	CASSRGPGGAGEKLFF	TGCGCCAGCAGCCGAGGCCCCGGCGGCGCCGGGGAAAAACTGTTTTTT
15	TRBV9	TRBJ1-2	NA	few	CASSHVGGQDYGYTF	TGTGCCAGCAGCCACGTAGGAGGGCAGGACTATGGCTACACCTTC
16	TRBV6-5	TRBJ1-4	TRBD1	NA	CASRGIIDRVNEKLFF	TGTGCCAGCAGAGGAATAATCGACAGGGTCAATGAAAAACTGTTTTTT
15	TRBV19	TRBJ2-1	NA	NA	CASSIERALGGFQFF	TGTGCCAGTAGTATAGAACGGGCCCTAGGGGGTTTCCAGTTCTTC
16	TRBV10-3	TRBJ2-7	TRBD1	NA	CAISEPQTGATYEQYF	TGTGCCATCAGTGAGCCGCAGACAGGGGCTACCTACGAGCAGTACTTC
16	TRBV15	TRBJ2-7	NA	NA	CATSRLTPTVSYEQYF	TGTGCCACCAGCAGATTGACCCCGACAGTCTCCTACGAGCAGTACTTC
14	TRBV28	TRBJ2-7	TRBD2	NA	CASSLSSGPYEQYF	TGTGCCAGCAGTTTATCTAGCGGGCCCTACGAGCAGTACTTC
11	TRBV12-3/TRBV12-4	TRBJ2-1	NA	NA	CASTTNGRKFF	TGTGCCAGCACCACGAACGGAAGGAAGTTCTTC
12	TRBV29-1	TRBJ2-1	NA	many	CSVVPSSNEQFF	TGCAGCGTTGTGCCTTCCTCCAATGAGCAGTTCTTC
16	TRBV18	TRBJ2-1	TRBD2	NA	CASSPWTSGANNEQFF	TGTGCCAGCTCACCGTGGACTAGCGGGGCCAACAATGAGCAGTTCTTC
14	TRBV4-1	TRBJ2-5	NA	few	CASSHHIRAETQYF	TGCGCCAGCAGCCATCATATCAGGGCAGAGACCCAGTACTTC
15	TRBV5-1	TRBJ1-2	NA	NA	CASSIGLGANYGYTF	TGCGCCAGCAGCATTGGACTGGGAGCTAACTATGGCTACACCTTC
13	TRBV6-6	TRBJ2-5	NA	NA	CVTLGGIEETQYF	TGTGTCACCCTAGGGGGGATTGAAGAGACCCAGTACTTC
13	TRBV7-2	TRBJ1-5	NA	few	CASSPQGLQPQHF	TGTGCCAGCAGCCCCCAGGGTTTACAGCCCCAGCATTTT
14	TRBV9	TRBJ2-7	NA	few	CASSVVGFRHEQYF	TGTGCCAGCAGCGTAGTCGGTTTTAGGCACGAGCAGTACTTC
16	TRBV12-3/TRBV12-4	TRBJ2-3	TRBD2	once	CASSLTSGGRSDTQYF	TGTGCCAGCAGTTTGACTAGCGGGGGTAGGTCGGATACGCAGTATTTT
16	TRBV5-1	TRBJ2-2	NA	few	CASSLNGHANTGELFF	TGCGCCAGCAGCTTGAACGGCCACGCGAACACCGGGGAGCTGTTTTTT
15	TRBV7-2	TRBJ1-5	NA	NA	CASSFGQGGRQPQHF	TGTGCCAGCAGCTTTGGCCAGGGCGGTCGTCAGCCCCAGCATTTT
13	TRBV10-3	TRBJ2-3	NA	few	CAIRGQSTDTQYF	TGTGCCATCAGAGGACAGTCCACAGATACGCAGTATTTT
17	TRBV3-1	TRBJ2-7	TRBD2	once	CASSSGLAGIKHYEQYF	TGTGCCAGCAGTTCGGGACTAGCGGGAATAAAACACTACGAGCAGTACTTC
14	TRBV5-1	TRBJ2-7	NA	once	CASSLAEGGAEQYF	TGCGCCAGCAGCTTGGCCGAGGGGGGAGCCGAGCAGTACTTC
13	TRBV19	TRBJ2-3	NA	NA	CASSTWGADTQYF	TGTGCCAGTAGTACTTGGGGCGCAGATACGCAGTATTTT
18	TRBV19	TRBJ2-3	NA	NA	CASGDAGRHGQIIMTQYF	TGTGCCAGCGGGGACGCGGGGAGGCACGGTCAGATTATAATGACGCAGTATTTT
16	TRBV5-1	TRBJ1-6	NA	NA	CASSLGSGAGNSPLHF	TGCGCCAGCAGCTTGGGATCAGGGGCGGGAAATTCACCCCTCCACTTT
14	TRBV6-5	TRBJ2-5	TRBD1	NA	CASSRQGRRGEQYF	TGTGCCAGCAGTCGACAGGGACGTAGAGGTGAGCAGTACTTC
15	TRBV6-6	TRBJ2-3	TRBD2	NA	CASSPGGGHTDTQYF	TGTGCCAGCAGCCCGGGAGGGGGGCACACAGATACGCAGTATTTT
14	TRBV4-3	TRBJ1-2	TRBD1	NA	CASSRKQGDYGYTF	TGCGCCAGCAGCCGGAAACAGGGGGACTATGGCTACACCTTC
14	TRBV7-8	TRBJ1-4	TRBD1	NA	CASSRGTANEELFF	TGTGCCAGCAGCCGTGGGACAGCTAATGAAGAACTGTTTTTT
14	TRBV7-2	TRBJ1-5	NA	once	CASSFWGVNQPQHF	TGTGCCAGCAGCTTTTGGGGGGTGAATCAGCCCCAGCATTTT
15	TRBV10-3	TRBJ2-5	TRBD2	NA	CAIRSSGGPIETQYF	TGTGCCATCAGAAGTAGCGGGGGGCCGATCGAGACCCAGTACTTC
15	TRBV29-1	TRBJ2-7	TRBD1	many	CSARTGQGVSYEQYF	TGCAGCGCTCGGACTGGACAGGGGGTATCCTACGAGCAGTACTTC
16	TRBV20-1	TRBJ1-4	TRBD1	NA	CSARALGTVHNEGMFF	TGCAGTGCTAGAGCTCTAGGGACAGTCCATAATGAAGGGATGTTTTTT
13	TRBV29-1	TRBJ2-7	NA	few	CSVGQGIWGEQYF	TGCAGCGTTGGGCAGGGTATTTGGGGCGAGCAGTACTTC
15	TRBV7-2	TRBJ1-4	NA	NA	CASSLDRSPGEKLFF	TGTGCCAGCAGCTTAGACCGGTCGCCGGGTGAAAAACTGTTTTTT
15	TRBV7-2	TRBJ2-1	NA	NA	CAISLGGLGYNEQFF	TGTGCCATCAGCTTAGGGGGGCTGGGGTACAATGAGCAGTTCTTC
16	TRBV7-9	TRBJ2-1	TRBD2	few	CASSARGAGVYNEQFF	TGTGCCAGCAGCGCTAGGGGAGCGGGGGTTTACAATGAGCAGTTCTTC
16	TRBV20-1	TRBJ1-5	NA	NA	CSASKLGLDSNQPQHF	TGCAGTGCTAGCAAGCTCGGGTTAGATAGCAATCAGCCCCAGCATTTT
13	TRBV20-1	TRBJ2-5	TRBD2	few	CSAWTSGGETQYF	TGCAGTGCTTGGACTAGCGGGGGAGAGACCCAGTACTTC
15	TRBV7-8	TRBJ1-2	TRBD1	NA	CASSSQTGGAGGYTF	TGTGCTAGCAGCTCCCAGACAGGGGGCGCGGGTGGCTACACCTTC
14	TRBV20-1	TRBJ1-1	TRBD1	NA	CSATLGGENTEAFF	TGCAGTGCTACCCTAGGGGGCGAGAACACTGAAGCTTTCTTT
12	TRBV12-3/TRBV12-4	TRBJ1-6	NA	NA	CASSFERAPLHF	TGTGCCAGCAGTTTTGAGAGGGCACCCCTCCACTTT
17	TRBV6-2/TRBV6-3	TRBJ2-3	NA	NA	CASSYSILGRDPDTQYF	TGTGCCAGCAGTTACTCGATTTTGGGCAGGGACCCAGATACGCAGTATTTT
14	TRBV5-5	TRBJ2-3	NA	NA	CASSTLVYTDTQYF	TGTGCCAGCAGCACACTCGTGTACACAGATACGCAGTATTTT
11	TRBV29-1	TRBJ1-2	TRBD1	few	CSGQGIYGYTF	TGCAGCGGACAGGGTATCTATGGCTACACCTTC
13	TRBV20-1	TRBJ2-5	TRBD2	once	CSARREGRETQYF	TGCAGTGCTAGAAGGGAGGGGCGAGAGACCCAGTACTTC
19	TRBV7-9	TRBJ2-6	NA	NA	CASSYSGRQIDSGANVLTF	TGTGCCAGCAGCTACTCCGGAAGACAAATTGACTCTGGGGCCAACGTCCTGACTTTC
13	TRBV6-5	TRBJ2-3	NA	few	CASRFSRTDTQYF	TGTGCCAGCAGGTTCTCCCGCACAGATACGCAGTATTTT
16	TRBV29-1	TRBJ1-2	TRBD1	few	CSVENGTGGRGYGYTF	TGCAGCGTTGAAAACGGGACAGGGGGTCGAGGCTATGGCTACACCTTC
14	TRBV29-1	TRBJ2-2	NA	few	CSVEFVQGTGELFF	TGCAGCGTTGAGTTCGTACAGGGTACCGGGGAGCTGTTTTTT
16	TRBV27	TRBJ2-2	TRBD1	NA	CASSLWDRGATGELFF	TGTGCCAGCAGTTTATGGGACAGGGGGGCCACCGGGGAGCTGTTTTTT